The 27 T cell receptor beta chains presented below share a single source sample, sequenced in a study of response to subunit inactivated influenza vaccine. Each CDR3 protein is one row after TCRdb ran MiXCR on the RT-PCR reads. The data hold roughly 700,000 distinct CDR3 sequences, with about a sixth observed a single time. This specimen was PBMCs from blood, taken roughly 12 days after vaccination. Receptors were obtained from a man aged 45-65 years who received an inactivated influenza vaccine.

This clonotype was detected only a few times. V gene TRBV28 combines with J gene TRBJ2-7; 11 nucleotides agree with TRBD2. CDR3 size: 18 residues. In germline, CDR1 is MDHEN, CDR2 SYDVKM. V was clipped by 3 bases and J by 0 bases; unmatched bases: 10. The CDR3 region has the DNA TGTGCCAGCAGTTTGGGTATAGCGGGAGGGTTAAGCTCCTACGAGCAGTACTTC. This encodes CASSLGIAGGLSSYEQYF.

The chain links TRBV27 to TRBJ2-5, with D tentatively TRBD2 (6 bases). Germline V gene sequence: CDR1 MNHEY, CDR2 SMNVEV (reference sequence). The length of the CDR3 is 14 residues. V shed 5 bases and J shed 4 bases, with 14 bases lying between them. The CDR3 DNA reads as TGTGCCAGCAGTCCGGGAGCCAGAGGAGAGACCCAGTACTTC. Protein sequence: CASSPGARGETQYF.

This clonotype has more than one count but fewer than ten. The rearrangement joins TRBV10-3 to TRBJ2-3; no reliable D call. The V and J ends lost 9 bases and 2 bases respectively, with 9 bases between them. CDR1 and CDR2 from the germline V gene are ENHRY and SYGVKD. This CDR3 is 12 amino acids long. The CDR3 protein is CAISRPTDTQYF. The CDR3 coding sequence is TGTGCCATATCTCGCCCCACAGATACGCAGTATTTT.

This clonotype was counted between two and nine times. CDR3 sequence: CASMWWSVATDTQYF. CDR3 nucleotides: TGTGCCAGCATGTGGTGGTCAGTAGCCACAGATACGCAGTATTTT. The chain couples TRBV5-8 to TRBJ2-3, with D unresolved. Germline V gene data show CDR1 as SGHTS and CDR2 as YDEGEE. This CDR3 has 15 amino acids. V lost 6 bases and J lost 2, with 16 bases in between.

This clonotype was seen once. The chain has TRBV5-1 and TRBJ1-6; 7 positions match TRBD1. Trimming cost V 4 bases and J 9 bases; bases outside gene matches: 7. The CDR3 spans 14 residues. Germline V gene sequence: CDR1 SGHRS, CDR2 YFSETQ. CDR3 in amino acids: CASSLTGDPSPLHF. CDR3 nucleotides: TGCGCCAGCAGCCTCACAGGGGACCCTTCACCCCTCCACTTT.

The chain uses TRBV27 and TRBJ2-2; 7 bases line up with TRBD1. Per the germline V gene, CDR1 is MNHEY and CDR2 is SMNVEV (reference sequence). V trimming: 9 bases; J trimming: 1 base; junction bases outside the gene matches: 8. This CDR3 comprises 15 residues. This CDR3 reads CASKGQMKNTGELFF. The CDR3 DNA reads as TGTGCCAGTAAGGGACAGATGAAGAACACCGGGGAGCTGTTTTTT.

This clonotype occurred a few times. The chain couples TRBV30 to TRBJ2-7; a weak D match, TRBD1 (5 bases). Trimming pared 0 bases from V and 8 bases from J, leaving 14 bases between. Looked up from germline, CDR1 is GTSNPN and CDR2 is SVGIG (reference sequence). CDR3 size: 13 residues. The DNA of the CDR3 is TGTGCCTGGAGTGTACCGTTAAGGACAAAGCAGTACTTC. Protein sequence: CAWSVPLRTKQYF.

The chain joins TRBV12-3 or TRBV12-4 to TRBJ1-1; the D gene is possibly TRBD1 (6 bases). The germline V and J ends were trimmed by 2 bases and 1 base, with 11 bases remaining between them. This CDR3 region has 15 residues. CDR3 DNA: TGTGCCAGCAGTTTAAATCCGACAGGGAACACTGAAGCTTTCTTT. Amino acid sequence: CASSLNPTGNTEAFF.

Worth noting for this clonotype: Since a much larger clone is just one base distant, this may be a read error. V and J are TRBV12-3 or TRBV12-4 and TRBJ2-7, with a weak D call TRBD2 (6 bases). This CDR3 spans 13 amino acids. V shed 5 bases and J shed 6 bases, with 14 bases lying between them. CDR3 sequence (DNA): TGTGCCAGCAGTCCCGGGACTCCCTCCGAGCAGTACTTC. It codes for CASSPGTPSEQYF.

This clonotype has only one observation. The chain is built from TRBV25-1 and TRBJ2-7; D is uncertain. Germline V gene lookup returns CDR1 MGHDK and CDR2 SYGVNS. Trimming pared 3 bases from V and 1 base from J, leaving 7 bases between. This CDR3 region has 13 residues. The CDR3 DNA reads TGTGCCAGCAGTGATGGGTTTTCCTACGAGCAGTACTTC. Amino acid sequence: CASSDGFSYEQYF.

V is TRBV5-5 and J is TRBJ2-1, with no clear D. V lost 6 bases to trimming and J lost 6 bases, with 13 bases between them. Germline lookup yields CDR1 SGHKS and CDR2 YYEKEE (reference sequence). CDR3 size: 13 residues. For the CDR3, the DNA is TGTGCCAGCAACCTCCAAGGTGGCAATGAGCAGTTCTTC. Residues: CASNLQGGNEQFF.

The chain carries TRBV4-2 and TRBJ2-5; TRBD2 aligns across 10 bases. Trimming at V came to 0 bases and at J to 4 bases, leaving 8 bases not matched to a gene. This CDR3 region has 17 residues. Germline V gene data show CDR1 as LGHNA and CDR2 as YNFKEQ. This chain's CDR3 is CASSQDLAASGRETQYF. In DNA, the CDR3 is TGTGCCAGCAGCCAAGATCTCGCGGCTAGCGGGAGAGAGACCCAGTACTTC.

This clonotype appeared a few times. This chain connects TRBV10-1 to TRBJ2-7; tentatively, D is TRBD1 (5 bases). The V end lost 3 bases, the J end lost 2 bases, and 11 bases lay between the germline ends. The CDR3 sequence is 14 residues long. Germline V CDR1 and CDR2: WNHNN, SYGVQD (reference sequence). The CDR3 DNA reads TGCGCCAGCAGTGACAGCCAAGGGGCCTACGAGCAGTACTTC. It is translated as CASSDSQGAYEQYF.

This clonotype has just a few counts. The chain employs TRBV3-1 and TRBJ2-2, with D hard to call. Germline loops: CDR1 LGHDT, CDR2 YNNKEL (reference sequence). The CDR3 sequence is 13 residues long. The ends were cut back, 1 base at V and 6 bases at J, with 6 bases in the middle. The CDR3 bases are TGTGCCAGCAGCCAAGGGTCCCCCGGGGAGCTGTTTTTT. It translates to CASSQGSPGELFF.

V is TRBV3-1 and J is TRBJ1-4; 9 bases align to TRBD1. Looked up from germline, CDR1 is LGHDT and CDR2 is YNNKEL (reference sequence). V gave up 0 bases and J gave up 4 bases; unmatched junction bases: 6. This CDR3 comprises 17 residues. The CDR3 DNA follows: TGTGCCAGCAGCCAAGATTGGAGGACAGGGGATAATGAAAAACTGTTTTTT. It yields the protein CASSQDWRTGDNEKLFF.

This clonotype appeared a few times. The chain joins TRBV28 to TRBJ2-1, with a weak D call TRBD2 (6 bases). The V gene's germline CDR1 is MDHEN and CDR2 SYDVKM. The CDR3 has 16 residues. Trimming took 3 bases from V and 5 from J, leaving 17 bases between them. Here the CDR3 DNA reads TGTGCCAGCAGTTTGATTACGGGAGCGGGTAACAATGAGCAGTTCTTC. Amino acids: CASSLITGAGNNEQFF.

At least ten counts were recorded for this clonotype. This chain uses TRBV12-3 or TRBV12-4 with TRBJ2-3, with 11 bases aligning to TRBD2. The CDR3 contains 16 residues. V dropped 6 bases and J dropped 4; count of bases not matched to a gene: 9. The CDR3 protein is CASSPGIAGGPDTQYF. The CDR3 coding sequence is TGTGCCAGCAGCCCAGGGATAGCGGGAGGGCCAGATACGCAGTATTTT.

The chain employs TRBV5-1 and TRBJ2-7; D could derive from TRBD1 or TRBD2 (5 bases each). CDR3 length: 17 residues. Trimming pared 4 bases from V and 3 bases from J, leaving 23 bases between. The germline V gene encodes CDR1 SGHRS and CDR2 YFSETQ. As DNA, the CDR3 is TGCGCCAGCAGCCAGAAAACCGGGCAGGGAGATATCTACGAGCAGTACTTC. Its protein product is CASSQKTGQGDIYEQYF.

This clonotype was observed many times. The chain joins TRBV10-3 to TRBJ2-7; 11 bases are shared with TRBD2. CDR3 length: 16 residues. CDR1 and CDR2 (germline): ENHRY, SYGVKD. V dropped 5 bases and J dropped 4; count of bases not matched to a gene: 10. The CDR3 here is CAISSFLAGGPYEQYF. The CDR3 bases are TGTGCCATCAGTTCATTTTTAGCGGGAGGGCCGTACGAGCAGTACTTC.

The rearrangement links TRBV7-3 to TRBJ1-1; D is uncertain. The CDR3 covers 13 residues. Trimming pared 5 bases from V and 2 bases from J, leaving 9 bases between. Germline V CDR1 and CDR2: SGHTA, FQGTGA. Written as DNA, the CDR3 is TGTGCCAGCAGCACCGAAACAAACACTGAAGCTTTCTTT. Its protein product is CASSTETNTEAFF. Supplemented by reference TRBV7-3 and TRBJ1-1, the full variable domain reads GAGVSQTPSNKVTEKGKYVELRCDPISGHTALYWYRQSLGQGPEFLIYFQGTGAADDSGLPNDRFFAVRPEGSVSTLKIQRTERGDSAVYLCASSTETNTEAFFGQGTRLTVV.

This chain joins TRBV7-9 and TRBJ1-2; possible D gene TRBD1, 5 bases. Germline V lookup: CDR1 SEHNR, CDR2 FQNEAQ (reference sequence). The CDR3 extends over 16 amino acids. Trimming took 4 bases from V and 4 from J, leaving 19 bases between them. This CDR3 reads CASSSPFVGGGYGYTF. CDR3 in DNA: TGTGCCAGCAGCTCTCCTTTTGTTGGCGGGGGCTATGGCTACACCTTC.

The chain is built from TRBV6-1 and TRBJ2-5; TRBD2 might be the D (6 bases). CDR1 MNHNS and CDR2 SASEGT come from the germline V gene. There are 13 residues in the CDR3. V lost 6 bases to trimming and J lost 5 bases, with 13 bases between them. Here the CDR3 reads CASRRGEWETQYF. CDR3 bases: TGTGCCAGCAGGCGGGGAGAGTGGGAGACCCAGTACTTC.

This clonotype was observed many times. J is TRBJ1-2 and V is TRBV15, with D possibly TRBD1 on 5 matching bases. The CDR3 contains 15 residues. The V and J ends lost 3 bases and 6 bases respectively, with 17 bases between them. Germline values: CDR1 LNHNV, CDR2 YYDKDF (reference sequence). The CDR3 DNA reads as TGTGCCACCAGCAGGTTGATCGACAGCGTTAATGGCTACACCTTC. Translation gives CATSRLIDSVNGYTF.

The rearrangement uses TRBV20-1 and TRBJ2-7; 10 positions match TRBD2. The ends lost 4 bases at V and 3 bases at J; junction bases unmatched: 9. The V gene's germline CDR1 is DFQATT and CDR2 SNEGSKA (reference sequence). The CDR3 extends over 15 amino acids. The CDR3 coding sequence is TGCAGTGCTAACGACGCTAGCGGGAGAGTCTACGAGCAGTACTTC. It specifies CSANDASGRVYEQYF.

V is TRBV7-9 and J is TRBJ1-1; perhaps TRBD1 as D (6 bases). Per the germline V gene, CDR1 is SEHNR and CDR2 is FQNEAQ (reference sequence). The CDR3 loop spans 14 amino acids. Trimming stripped 5 bases from V and 1 base from J, with 11 bases between. This CDR3 is CASSLRQENTEAFF. The CDR3 bases are TGTGCCAGCAGCCTTAGACAGGAGAACACTGAAGCTTTCTTT.

This clonotype was picked up many times. The chain combines TRBV7-3 with TRBJ2-2; the D is unclear. This CDR3 region has 13 residues. V was shortened by 1 base and J by 5 bases, with 5 bases between the two germline ends. CDR1 and CDR2 from the germline V gene are SGHTA and FQGTGA. The CDR3 DNA reads as TGTGCCAGCAGCTTAAGCGGAACCGGGGAGCTGTTTTTT. Translated, it gives CASSLSGTGELFF.

This clonotype was seen a handful of times. The chain recombines TRBV28 with TRBJ1-1; 10 bases fit TRBD1. The length of the CDR3 is 15 residues. CDR1 is MDHEN and CDR2 is SYDVKM in the germline V gene. The J segment lost 4 bases and the V segment lost 4 bases, leaving 6 bases of the junction unmatched. The DNA of the CDR3 is TGTGCCAGCAGTTGGGGACGGACAGGGGGCACTGAAGCTTTCTTT. This sequence encodes CASSWGRTGGTEAFF.